This section outlines one TCR beta chain sequence together with its context. The antigen remains unidentified. These data originate in a study of CD8 T cells in ankylosing spondylitis. Overall study results and limits: Made up of several highly homologous variants, a TCR beta motif appeared characteristic of ankylosing spondylitis blood. Researchers reportedly found disease-linked clones significantly enriched in matched ankylosing spondylitis synovial fluid.

Losses at the gene ends were 6 bases for V and 0 bases for J; bases not matched to a gene: 4. The CDR3 consists of 15 residues. Per germline, CDR1 MDHEN and CDR2 SYDVKM. Libraries of TCR beta came from quantitative 5'-RACE with molecular barcodes. TCRdb independently ran MiXCR on the 5' RACE reads; one entry per CDR3 protein. This sample carries 250,000 or so distinct CDR3 sequences, over 15% of them seen once, and the ten largest clones take more than 25%. The sequence was obtained from a male donor with ankylosing spondylitis or in good health (not recorded which). The V gene is TRBV28, the J gene TRBJ2-3; 9 bases are a match to TRBD2. Source material: blood, either unsorted or a sorted T cell fraction (not recorded which). The CDR3 loop is CASRRLAASTDTQYF. The CDR3 DNA reads TGTGCCAGCAGACGACTAGCGGCTAGCACAGATACGCAGTATTTT.